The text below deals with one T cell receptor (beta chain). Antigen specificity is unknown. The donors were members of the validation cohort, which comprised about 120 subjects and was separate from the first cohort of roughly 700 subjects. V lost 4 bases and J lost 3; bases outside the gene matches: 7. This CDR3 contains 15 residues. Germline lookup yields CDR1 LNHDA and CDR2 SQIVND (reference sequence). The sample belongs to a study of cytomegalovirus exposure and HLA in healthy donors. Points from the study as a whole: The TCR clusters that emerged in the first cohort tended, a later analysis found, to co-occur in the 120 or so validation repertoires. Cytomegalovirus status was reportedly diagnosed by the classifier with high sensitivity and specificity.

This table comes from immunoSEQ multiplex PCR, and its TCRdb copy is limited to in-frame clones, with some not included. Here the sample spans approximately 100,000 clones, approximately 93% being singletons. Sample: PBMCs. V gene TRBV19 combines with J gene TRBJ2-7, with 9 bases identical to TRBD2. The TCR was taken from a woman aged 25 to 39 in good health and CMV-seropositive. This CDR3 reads CASSKEREVGYEQYF. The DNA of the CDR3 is TGTGCCAGTAGTAAGGAGCGGGAGGTGGGCTACGAGCAGTACTTC.